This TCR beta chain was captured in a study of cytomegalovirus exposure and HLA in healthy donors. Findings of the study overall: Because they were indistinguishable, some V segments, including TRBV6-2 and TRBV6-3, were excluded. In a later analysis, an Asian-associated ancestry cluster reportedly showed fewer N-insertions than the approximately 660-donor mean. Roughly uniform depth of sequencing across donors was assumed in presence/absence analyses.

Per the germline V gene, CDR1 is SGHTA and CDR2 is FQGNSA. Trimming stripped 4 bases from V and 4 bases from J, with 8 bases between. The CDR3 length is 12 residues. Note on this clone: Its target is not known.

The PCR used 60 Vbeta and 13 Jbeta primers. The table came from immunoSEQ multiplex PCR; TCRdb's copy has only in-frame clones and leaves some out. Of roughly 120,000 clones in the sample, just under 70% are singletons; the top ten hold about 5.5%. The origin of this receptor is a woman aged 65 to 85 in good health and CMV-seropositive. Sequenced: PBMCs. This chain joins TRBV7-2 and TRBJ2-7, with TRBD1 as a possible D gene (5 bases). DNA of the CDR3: TGTGCCAGCAGCTCTCAGGGTTACGAGCAGTACTTC. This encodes CASSSQGYEQYF.